This TCR beta chain was identified in a study of beta chain features in type 1 diabetes. General study results and limits: When VDJ junctions were examined, type 1 diabetes patients showed fewer insertions and more deletions.

Germline V gives CDR1 SGHNT, CDR2 YYREEE (reference sequence). V lost 3 bases to trimming and J lost 2 bases; unmatched junction nucleotides: 3. This CDR3 is built from 15 residues. As every portion of the isolated RNA was reverse transcribed, the sequencing read expressed TCRB transcripts. TCRdb's copy holds only in-frame clones and misses some; the assay was immunoSEQ multiplex PCR. In the table there are 860,000 or so clones, roughly 15% of which are singletons. This clone was detected only a few times. Its antigen remains unidentified. Other nucleotide sequences from this sample produce the same CDR3. Via CD45RO/CCR7/CD25/CD127/CD95/CD27, cells of the CD4+ naive, central memory, regulatory and stem cell-like memory subsets were sorted.

This chain links TRBV5-4 with TRBJ2-7, with 12 bases aligning to TRBD2. The TCR comes from a woman aged 18-29 years in good health. Sequencing was carried out using naive CD4+ T cells from blood. Written as DNA, the CDR3 is TGTGCCAGCAGCTCCGGACTAGCGGGGACCTACGAGCAGTACTTC. This sequence encodes CASSSGLAGTYEQYF.